This TCR beta chain was observed in a study of blood T cell repertoires in COVID-19. As processed by the authors: Amplification from reference gene primers served as the basis for estimated nucleated cell counts. Some clones are missing from TCRdb's copy, which holds only in-frame ones; the method was immunoSEQ multiplex PCR. The V and J calls and clone size were taken over from that table, and D and trimming were inferred from the DNA. The sample lists almost 500,000 clones, roughly nine tenths occurring once. The age range of participants was 18 to 89 years, with residence in under 25 US areas. Trimming shortened V by 3 bases and J by 5 bases, and 16 bases separated the two germline ends. This CDR3 is built from 15 residues. Germline V gives CDR1 SNHLY, CDR2 FYNNEI.

The sequence came from an older woman who had recovered from COVID-19. The rearrangement links TRBV2 to TRBJ1-1; a possible D gene is TRBD1 (5 bases). The specimen sequenced was PBMCs or T cells enriched from blood (not recorded which). CDR3 loop: CASSDGRQGSTEAFF. Written as DNA, the CDR3 is TGTGCCAGCAGTGATGGGAGGCAGGGATCTACTGAAGCTTTCTTT.